This is a list of T cell receptor beta chains from one sample in a study of early T cells in non-severe SARS-CoV-2 infection. In TCRdb, the 5' RACE reads were re-called with MiXCR into one record per CDR3 protein. The sample lists roughly 40,000 distinct CDR3 sequences, roughly 6% occurring once. Sequenced input: whole blood. The receptors come from an adult who was a healthcare worker with PCR-confirmed SARS-CoV-2 infection or an uninfected control (not recorded which). CDR3s leave out the opening cysteine and the closing phenylalanine or tryptophan. Size tells how often a clone was seen (once, few, many) or the class of an expanded clone, and some rows leave it out.

many TRBV6-2/TRBV6-3 ASSQTGTVQPQH
few TRBV7-2 ASSRGSQKNIQY
few TRBV12-3/TRBV12-4 ASNRMGVNDEQF
many TRBV28 ASSTGTENEKLF
- TRBV6-2/TRBV6-3 ASSSGSDTGELF
- TRBV29-1 SGGLANTDTQY
- TRBV7-9 ASSSARTNTDTQY
few TRBV29-1 SVEGPYEQY
few TRBV12-3/TRBV12-4 ASRPGLAVTNTGELF
- TRBV19 ASSGGIGYNEQF
few TRBV5-4 ASSWDRETQY
many TRBV20-1 SAMTGLNYNSPLH
many TRBV11-2 ASSSGGRGTDTQY
few TRBV20-1 SAPYRDRGSEQY
- TRBV5-6 ASSPDGTGGWETQY
- TRBV10-3 ASIAGGENEQF
- TRBV11-2 ASSLGLAGVSPSTDTQY
- TRBV6-2/TRBV6-3 ASKWQRNQPQH
few TRBV4-3 ASSQVPSLGTGELF
many TRBV20-1 SARDRDTPSYEQY
many TRBV7-9 ASSFEQSSYNEQF
many TRBV28 ASRPGPYNEQF
few TRBV4-1 ASSPGLGGNEQF
few TRBV7-3 ASSAGTGGTDTQY
few TRBV3-2 ASSQDPGQGITDTQY
many TRBV2 ASSADTSKNIQY
few TRBV20-1 SAREGRTGPYNEQF
many TRBV5-1 ASSLTGLAAYNEQF
many TRBV11-2 ASRLDQGEGQF
many TRBV4-1 ASSQDPGVNQPQH
many TRBV16 ASTNSGAGEQY
many TRBV6-2/TRBV6-3 ASGRQGYEAF
few TRBV10-3 AISEQQGLGNTIY
- TRBV7-9 ASSLLPAGKEQY
many TRBV28 ASQGGSYNEQF
many TRBV10-3 AISRDVSTDTQY
many TRBV5-4 ASSLEGTGEEQY
- TRBV28 ASSSEFLTATNYGYT
- TRBV7-3 ASSPIGGNEQF
many TRBV2 ASTGSGSAGTGELF
- TRBV5-4 ASSRGDEEQF
many TRBV7-6 ASSLGTGTYEQY
many TRBV20-1 SASNTGAAEAF
many TRBV5-5 ASSLETRSSFSYEQY
many TRBV7-9 ASSRGDEQF
many TRBV7-9 ASSLALSQETQY
few TRBV7-9 ASSPNSGRAYEQY
- TRBV28 ASSLGQGGNSPLH
- TRBV7-9 ASSFDRNSGANVLT
many TRBV20-1 SVGGGMDSPLH
many TRBV5-4 ASSLRISASGISGELF
many TRBV18 ASSPGTGTAGADTQY
few TRBV2 ASRGLAGGYEQY
many TRBV5-1 ASSLTPLGAGEQF
- TRBV7-9 ASSSDQQGPYNEQF
few TRBV3-1 ASSLDPRKDGELF
many TRBV30 AWSVRRGRAGEQY
many TRBV12-3/TRBV12-4 ASSSPRGTGVYGYT
- TRBV30 AWSVAYGYT
medium-sized TRBV5-1 ASSFGTSGGYNEQF